This record concerns one TCR beta chain sequence. Its matching antigen is unknown. Germline V lookup: CDR1 MNHEY, CDR2 SVGAGI. The CDR3 is made up of 14 amino acids. The V and J ends lost 1 base and 7 bases respectively, with 8 bases between them. The study ran its PCR with 60 Vbeta and 13 Jbeta primers. Assay used: immunoSEQ multiplex PCR; TCRdb lists only in-frame clones, some missing. The repertoire holds 95,000 to 150,000 clones, with about two thirds as singletons. The record originates from a study of cytomegalovirus exposure and HLA in healthy donors. The wider study: From donors who were HLA-typed, an early data release held about 85 million unique TCRs. Whole-study findings and limits: The study designated fewer than 200 TCR beta chains cytomegalovirus-associated. Among TCR sequences, most were rare, though some public TCRs appeared in many donors.

The sample was PBMCs. The gene calls are TRBV6-5 and TRBJ1-6; tentative D call: TRBD1 (6 bases). The receptor was isolated from a young man in good health and CMV-seronegative. The CDR3: CASSYWTENSPLHF. CDR3 bases: TGTGCCAGCAGTTACTGGACAGAAAATTCACCCCTCCACTTT.